This is a list of T cell receptor beta chains from one sample in a study of cytomegalovirus exposure and HLA in healthy donors. Only in-frame clones appear in the TCRdb table, and some are missing; sequencing was by immunoSEQ multiplex PCR. The table has 130,000 or so clones, roughly three quarters seen once; the top ten hold approximately 1.1%. The sequencing input was PBMCs. Every receptor here comes from a male donor in good health and CMV-seronegative. The CDR3 runs from the conserved cysteine through the conserved F or W. D genes are given only for firm matches. Clone size is stated in some rows and not others, as once, few, many or a class when expanded.

CDR3 length: 16
D gene: TRBD1
J gene: TRBJ1-3
V gene: TRBV5-5
clone size: NA
CDR3 DNA: TGTGCCAGCAGCTTAGAGGGACAGGGAGGAGGAAACACCATATATTTT
CDR3 protein: CASSLEGQGGGNTIYF

CDR3 length: 13
D gene: NA
J gene: TRBJ2-5
V gene: TRBV11-2
clone size: NA
CDR3 DNA: TGTGCCAGCAGCTTATTCAGGGGTGAGACCCAGTACTTC
CDR3 protein: CASSLFRGETQYF

CDR3 length: 13
D gene: TRBD1
J gene: TRBJ2-7
V gene: TRBV27
clone size: NA
CDR3 DNA: TGTGCCAGCAGTCCTGGGACAGCTAACGAGCAGTACTTC
CDR3 protein: CASSPGTANEQYF

CDR3 length: 13
D gene: NA
J gene: TRBJ1-2
V gene: TRBV7-9
clone size: NA
CDR3 DNA: TGTGCCAGCAGCACCATCAGTTTCTATGGCTACACCTTC
CDR3 protein: CASSTISFYGYTF

CDR3 length: 20
D gene: TRBD1
J gene: TRBJ2-1
V gene: TRBV23-1
clone size: NA
CDR3 DNA: TGCGCCAGGCCGGCCGGTAACCCCCACAGCGGGACAGGGGTACGTGATGAGCAGTTCTTC
CDR3 protein: CARPAGNPHSGTGVRDEQFF

CDR3 length: 17
D gene: TRBD2
J gene: TRBJ2-3
V gene: TRBV7-9
clone size: NA
CDR3 DNA: TGTGCCAGCAGCTTAGGGCTAGCGGGGGTCCGATCAGATACGCAGTATTTT
CDR3 protein: CASSLGLAGVRSDTQYF

CDR3 length: 13
D gene: NA
J gene: TRBJ1-5
V gene: TRBV5-6
clone size: NA
CDR3 DNA: TGTGCCAGCAGCTCGCGGTCCAATCAGCCCCAGCATTTT
CDR3 protein: CASSSRSNQPQHF

CDR3 length: 15
D gene: TRBD1
J gene: TRBJ2-7
V gene: TRBV5-4
clone size: few
CDR3 DNA: TGTGCCAGCAGCTTGTTCGGGACAGGGGGCTCCGAGCAGTACTTC
CDR3 protein: CASSLFGTGGSEQYF

CDR3 length: 15
D gene: NA
J gene: TRBJ1-6
V gene: TRBV4-1
clone size: few
CDR3 DNA: TGCGCCAGCAGACCACCCGGGGACTGGAATTCACCCCTCCACTTT
CDR3 protein: CASRPPGDWNSPLHF

CDR3 length: 14
D gene: NA
J gene: TRBJ1-5
V gene: TRBV19
clone size: few
CDR3 DNA: TGTGCCAGTAGTGGCGGGCCCGGGGGAGAGCCCCAGCATTTT
CDR3 protein: CASSGGPGGEPQHF

CDR3 length: 14
D gene: NA
J gene: TRBJ1-2
V gene: TRBV5-1
clone size: NA
CDR3 DNA: TGCGCCAGCGGGTCGGGTCCGCCTCAAGGTGGCTACACCTTC
CDR3 protein: CASGSGPPQGGYTF

CDR3 length: 17
D gene: TRBD2
J gene: TRBJ2-3
V gene: TRBV14
clone size: NA
CDR3 DNA: TGTGCCAGCAGCCCGGGACTAGCGGGGGTTAGCACAGATACGCAGTATTTT
CDR3 protein: CASSPGLAGVSTDTQYF

CDR3 length: 13
D gene: TRBD1
J gene: TRBJ1-4
V gene: TRBV5-1
clone size: NA
CDR3 DNA: TGCGCCAGCAGCCAGGGGACAGGAGAAAAACTGTTTTTT
CDR3 protein: CASSQGTGEKLFF

CDR3 length: 14
D gene: TRBD1
J gene: TRBJ1-1
V gene: TRBV2
clone size: NA
CDR3 DNA: TGTGCCAGCAGTGAAGGGGGACAGGGGGCAAAAGCTTTCTTT
CDR3 protein: CASSEGGQGAKAFF

CDR3 length: 14
D gene: NA
J gene: TRBJ1-4
V gene: TRBV2
clone size: NA
CDR3 DNA: TGTGCCAGCAGCCCGGGGGGCGCGGGTGAAAAACTGTTTTTT
CDR3 protein: CASSPGGAGEKLFF

CDR3 length: 16
D gene: TRBD2
J gene: TRBJ2-1
V gene: TRBV5-4
clone size: NA
CDR3 DNA: TGTGCCAGCAGCCCCTCGGGGGGGGCTGTCTACAATGAGCAGTTCTTC
CDR3 protein: CASSPSGGAVYNEQFF

CDR3 length: 16
D gene: TRBD2
J gene: TRBJ2-7
V gene: TRBV7-9
clone size: NA
CDR3 DNA: TGTGCCAGCAGCTTCACCGCCGGGGGGACTCCCTACGAGCAGTACTTC
CDR3 protein: CASSFTAGGTPYEQYF

CDR3 length: 13
D gene: NA
J gene: TRBJ1-2
V gene: TRBV11-3
clone size: NA
CDR3 DNA: TGTGCCAGCAGCCTAGGACAGCTCTATGGCTACACCTTC
CDR3 protein: CASSLGQLYGYTF

CDR3 length: 14
D gene: NA
J gene: TRBJ2-7
V gene: TRBV5-1
clone size: NA
CDR3 DNA: TGCGCCAGCAGCTTGGACCGCAGCTCCTACGAGCAGTACTTC
CDR3 protein: CASSLDRSSYEQYF

CDR3 length: 13
D gene: NA
J gene: TRBJ1-6
V gene: TRBV5-4
clone size: NA
CDR3 DNA: TGTGCCAGCAGCCCCAAGGGGGATTCACCCCTCCACTTT
CDR3 protein: CASSPKGDSPLHF

CDR3 length: 13
D gene: NA
J gene: TRBJ2-7
V gene: TRBV10-2
clone size: NA
CDR3 DNA: TGCGCCAGCAGTGAGGTGGGGCCGGATGAGCAGTACTTC
CDR3 protein: CASSEVGPDEQYF

CDR3 length: 15
D gene: NA
J gene: TRBJ1-1
V gene: TRBV7-2
clone size: NA
CDR3 DNA: TGTGCCAGCAGCTCTCGGCAGGGGACGTACACTGAAGCTTTCTTT
CDR3 protein: CASSSRQGTYTEAFF

CDR3 length: 17
D gene: TRBD1
J gene: TRBJ1-5
V gene: TRBV7-2
clone size: NA
CDR3 DNA: TGTGCCAGCAGCTTAGATGCGGCCAGGGGGGTCAATCAGCCCCAGCATTTT
CDR3 protein: CASSLDAARGVNQPQHF

CDR3 length: 16
D gene: NA
J gene: TRBJ1-4
V gene: TRBV30
clone size: NA
CDR3 DNA: TGTGCCTGGAGTGTACCGGCGGGGCTTACGAATGAAAAACTGTTTTTT
CDR3 protein: CAWSVPAGLTNEKLFF

CDR3 length: 15
D gene: TRBD1
J gene: TRBJ1-5
V gene: TRBV7-2
clone size: NA
CDR3 DNA: TGTGCCAGCAGCTTAGGACAGGGAAGCAATCAGCCCCAGCATTTT
CDR3 protein: CASSLGQGSNQPQHF

CDR3 length: 13
D gene: NA
J gene: TRBJ1-1
V gene: TRBV30
clone size: NA
CDR3 DNA: TGTGCCAGGCGTGGAGACAGTAGGTCTGAAGCTTTCTTT
CDR3 protein: CARRGDSRSEAFF

CDR3 length: 13
D gene: TRBD2
J gene: TRBJ2-3
V gene: TRBV19
clone size: NA
CDR3 DNA: TGTGCCAGTAGTGCTAGCGGGGCTGATACGCAGTATTTT
CDR3 protein: CASSASGADTQYF

CDR3 length: 13
D gene: NA
J gene: TRBJ1-6
V gene: TRBV30
clone size: NA
CDR3 DNA: TGTGCTGGTTACAAGGACAACAATTCACCCCTCCACTTT
CDR3 protein: CAGYKDNNSPLHF

CDR3 length: 14
D gene: TRBD1
J gene: TRBJ1-2
V gene: TRBV2
clone size: NA
CDR3 DNA: TGTGCCAGCAGTGAGCAGGGGGCCACCTATGGCTACACCTTC
CDR3 protein: CASSEQGATYGYTF

CDR3 length: 16
D gene: TRBD2
J gene: TRBJ2-5
V gene: TRBV5-1
clone size: NA
CDR3 DNA: TGCGCCAGCAGCCCGGGACTAGCGGGCCCAAGGGAGACCCAGTACTTC
CDR3 protein: CASSPGLAGPRETQYF

CDR3 length: 15
D gene: TRBD2
J gene: TRBJ2-5
V gene: TRBV25-1
clone size: NA
CDR3 DNA: TGTGCCAGCAGTGTTGGGGGGGGTCCAGGGAGGACCCAGTACTTC
CDR3 protein: CASSVGGGPGRTQYF

CDR3 length: 16
D gene: NA
J gene: TRBJ1-1
V gene: TRBV7-9
clone size: NA
CDR3 DNA: TGTGCCAGCACCCAAGAGGCGGGGGACGGGGACACTGAAGCTTTCTTT
CDR3 protein: CASTQEAGDGDTEAFF

CDR3 length: 16
D gene: TRBD1
J gene: TRBJ2-3
V gene: TRBV7-8
clone size: NA
CDR3 DNA: TGTGCCAGCAACCTACGGCCACAGGGGGCGGCAGATACGCAGTATTTT
CDR3 protein: CASNLRPQGAADTQYF

CDR3 length: 16
D gene: TRBD1
J gene: TRBJ1-3
V gene: TRBV6-5
clone size: NA
CDR3 DNA: TGTGCCAGCAGTTACTTGCCGGGACAGGGGACGGACACCATATATTTT
CDR3 protein: CASSYLPGQGTDTIYF

CDR3 length: 18
D gene: TRBD1
J gene: TRBJ1-4
V gene: TRBV11-2
clone size: NA
CDR3 DNA: TGTGCCAGCCGCCCTTTCCCAGGGGGCTTGGGGGGAAATGAAAAACTGTTTTTT
CDR3 protein: CASRPFPGGLGGNEKLFF